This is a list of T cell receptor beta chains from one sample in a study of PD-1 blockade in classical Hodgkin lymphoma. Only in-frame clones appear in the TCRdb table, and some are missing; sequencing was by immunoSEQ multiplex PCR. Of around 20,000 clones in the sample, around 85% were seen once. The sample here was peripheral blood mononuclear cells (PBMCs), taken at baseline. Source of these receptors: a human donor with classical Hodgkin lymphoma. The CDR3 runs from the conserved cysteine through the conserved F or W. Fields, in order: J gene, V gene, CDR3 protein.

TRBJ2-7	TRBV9	CASSVEIGGSEQYF
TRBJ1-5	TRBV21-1	CASSKGTGRASNQPQHF
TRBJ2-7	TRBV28	CASNLGTSGRKEQYF
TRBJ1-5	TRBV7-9	CASSSGGRGQASDQPQHF
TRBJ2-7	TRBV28	CASSPRGYVYEQYF
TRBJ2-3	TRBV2	CASRVNLQYF
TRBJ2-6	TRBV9	CASSAGLSDSGANVLTF
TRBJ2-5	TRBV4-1	CASSRGETQYF
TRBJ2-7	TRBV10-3	CAISPGLAGGIAYEQYF
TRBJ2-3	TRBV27	CASRPPGLAGATQYF
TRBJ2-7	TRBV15	CATSTRGGPSSYEQYF
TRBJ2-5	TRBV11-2	CASSSGETQYF
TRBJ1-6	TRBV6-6	CASSNVGGINSPLHF
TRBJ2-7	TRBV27	CASSLSAQAYEQYF
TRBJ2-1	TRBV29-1	CSVEDLASGNLNEQFF
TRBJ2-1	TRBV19	CASSTPSSVAGVRNEQFF
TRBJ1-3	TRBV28	CATQGGGQGNTIYF
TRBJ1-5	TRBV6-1	CASSEAGRGNQPQHF
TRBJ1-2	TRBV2	CASSVRTVRVKGYTF
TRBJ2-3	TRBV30	CAWSVAARTDTQYF
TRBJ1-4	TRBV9	CASSSGTGEKLFF
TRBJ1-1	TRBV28	CASSRNRGRTEAFF
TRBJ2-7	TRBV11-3	CASSSSLAGYLSYEQYF
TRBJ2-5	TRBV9	CASSASSGGKQETQYF
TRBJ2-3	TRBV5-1	CASSLASLGVRSPDTQYF
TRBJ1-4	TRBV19	CASSISGTTNEKLFF
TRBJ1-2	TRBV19	CASSISVYGYTF
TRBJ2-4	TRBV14	CASSQPGLAKNIQYF
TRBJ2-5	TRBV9	CASSVVSSSGTQYF
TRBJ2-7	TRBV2	CASSEIRSGGGEQYF
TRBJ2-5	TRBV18	CASSNQPGGQQYF
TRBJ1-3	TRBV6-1	CASTSGQLIGNTIYF
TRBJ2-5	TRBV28	CASSISGQGFQETQYF
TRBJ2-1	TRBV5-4	CASSFPARGENEQFF
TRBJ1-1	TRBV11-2	CASSLGPSSGEAFF
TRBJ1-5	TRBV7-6	CASSFGGRNQPQHF
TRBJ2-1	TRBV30	CAWSRAPGLAGPAVEHEQFF
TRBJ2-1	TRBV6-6	CASSRALGYNEQFF
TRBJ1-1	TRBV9	CASSPQTGPYAEAFF
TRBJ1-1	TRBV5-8	CASRIGQGRNTEAFF
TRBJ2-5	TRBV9	CASSGGVSEETQYF
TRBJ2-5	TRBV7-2	CASSPFGGHETQYF
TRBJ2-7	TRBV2	CAGWDRGRYEQYF
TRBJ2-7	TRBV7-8	CASSLGLGAISSYEQYF
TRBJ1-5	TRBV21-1	CASSWKQGNQPQHF
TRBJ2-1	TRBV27	CASRKGLAGKGNEQFF
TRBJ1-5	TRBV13	CASSNTGDAGQPQHF
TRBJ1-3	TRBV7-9	CASSLVAGVHSGNTIYF
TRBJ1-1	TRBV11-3	CASRMRRAEAFF
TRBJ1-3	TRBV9	CASTGGLSGNTIYF
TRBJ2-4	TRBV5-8	CASSRTGLNIQYF
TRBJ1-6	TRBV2	CASSEAQAQGVGNSPLHF
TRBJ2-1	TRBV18	CASSPHWEQFF
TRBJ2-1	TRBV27	CASSMTSGSFEQFF